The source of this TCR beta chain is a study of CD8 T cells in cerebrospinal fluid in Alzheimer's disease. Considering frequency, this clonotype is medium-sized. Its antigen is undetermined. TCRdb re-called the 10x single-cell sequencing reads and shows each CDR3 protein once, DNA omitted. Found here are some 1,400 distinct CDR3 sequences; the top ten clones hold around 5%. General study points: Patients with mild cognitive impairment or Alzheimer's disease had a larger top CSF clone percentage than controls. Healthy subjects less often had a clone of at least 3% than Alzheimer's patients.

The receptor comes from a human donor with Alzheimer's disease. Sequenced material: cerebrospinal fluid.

CDR3 sequence: CASSVDPGTGELFF. The chain has TRBV9 and TRBJ2-2; TCRdb indicates TRBD1, and absent DNA this call remains unverified. The germline V gene encodes CDR1 SGDLS and CDR2 YYNGEE. The CDR3 spans 14 residues.